A selection of T cell receptor beta chains follows, all from one sample in a study of T cell responses to AZD1222 COVID-19 vaccine. The repertoire was sequenced with immunoSEQ multiplex PCR; TCRdb's copy has only in-frame clones and lacks some. The repertoire consists of around 62,000 clones, with around nine tenths occurring once and the leading ten covering just under 5%. The material sequenced was peripheral blood, taken on day 0 of AZD1222 vaccination. These receptors were taken from an adult in good health. Each CDR3 is given with its conserved first and last residue. D genes are given only for firm matches. Only some rows state a clone size, as once, few, many or a class for expanded clones.

d_call j_call v_call clone_size cdr3_aa cdr3_nt
TRBD1 TRBJ1-2 TRBV12-3/TRBV12-4 once CASSYTGGLGYTF TGTGCCAGCAGTTATACAGGGGGCCTTGGCTACACCTTC
NA TRBJ1-2 TRBV7-8 NA CASSLAGLNYGYTF TGTGCCAGCAGCTTAGCGGGACTTAACTATGGCTACACCTTC
NA TRBJ1-2 TRBV10-3 NA CAISEGGFGSNYGYTF TGTGCCATCAGTGAGGGGGGGTTCGGATCTAACTATGGCTACACCTTC
NA TRBJ1-5 TRBV2 NA CASSDQRDLNQPQHF TGTGCCAGCAGTGATCAGCGGGATTTAAATCAGCCCCAGCATTTT
TRBD1 TRBJ2-6 TRBV6-1 NA CASSVTGTGPSGANVLTF TGTGCCAGCAGTGTGACCGGGACAGGGCCCTCTGGGGCCAACGTCCTGACTTTC
NA TRBJ1-1 TRBV10-1 NA CASSPLGGRVVLTEAFF TGCGCCAGCAGCCCCCTTGGTGGCAGAGTCGTCCTCACTGAAGCTTTCTTT
NA TRBJ1-2 TRBV21-1 NA CASSKVASNYGYTF TGTGCCAGCAGCAAAGTTGCCAGCAACTATGGCTACACCTTC
TRBD1 TRBJ1-1 TRBV7-9 NA CASRQQGISEAFF TGTGCCAGCAGGCAACAGGGGATATCTGAAGCTTTCTTT
TRBD2 TRBJ2-1 TRBV2 NA CASSGGAGGHNEQFF TGTGCCAGCAGTGGAGGAGCGGGGGGTCATAATGAGCAGTTCTTC
NA TRBJ1-2 TRBV18 once CASSEGQSRYGYTF TGTGCCAGCTCAGAAGGACAGAGCCGATATGGCTACACCTTC
TRBD2 TRBJ2-1 TRBV29-1 NA CSVAVSGAYNEQFF TGCAGCGTTGCTGTTAGCGGGGCTTACAATGAGCAGTTCTTC
NA TRBJ2-5 TRBV29-1 NA CSVEGRGVQETQYF TGCAGCGTTGAAGGTCGGGGAGTCCAAGAGACCCAGTACTTC
NA TRBJ2-1 TRBV5-4 NA CASSLISNEQFF TGTGCCAGCAGCTTGATCAGCAATGAGCAGTTCTTC
TRBD2 TRBJ2-5 TRBV19 NA CASSAVAGGQETQYF TGTGCCAGTAGTGCTGTAGCGGGGGGGCAGGAGACCCAGTACTTC
NA TRBJ2-3 TRBV6-6 NA CASSPSLDTQYF TGTGCCAGCAGCCCATCATTGGATACGCAGTATTTT
NA TRBJ1-2 TRBV2 NA CASSVGGAGYGYTF TGTGCCAGCAGTGTTGGGGGGGCTGGCTATGGCTACACCTTC
NA TRBJ1-2 TRBV20-1 NA CRVGGDYGYTF TGCCGGGTCGGGGGTGACTATGGCTACACCTTC
TRBD2 TRBJ2-7 TRBV5-4 NA CASSLGGTSGGQGYEQYF TGTGCCAGCAGCTTGGGCGGGACTAGCGGGGGTCAAGGTTACGAGCAGTACTTC
NA TRBJ2-3 TRBV5-4 few CASSRDQRSTDTQYF TGTGCCAGCAGCCGGGACCAGCGGTCCACAGATACGCAGTATTTT
NA TRBJ1-4 TRBV5-6 NA CASSLGRHNEKLFF TGTGCCAGCAGCCTAGGACGGCATAATGAAAAACTGTTTTTT
TRBD1 TRBJ2-1 TRBV6-5 NA CASRSGTGSYNEQFF TGTGCCAGCAGATCCGGGACAGGGTCCTACAATGAGCAGTTCTTC
NA TRBJ2-5 TRBV3-1/TRBV3-2 NA CASSQVNQQETQYF TGTGCCAGCAGCCAAGTTAACCAACAAGAGACCCAGTACTTC
NA TRBJ2-2 TRBV2 NA CASSEFVPGELFF TGTGCCAGCAGTGAATTTGTCCCCGGGGAGCTGTTTTTT
NA TRBJ1-2 TRBV6-2/TRBV6-3 NA CASSPRGRPREGYTF TGTGCCAGCAGCCCCCGCGGACGGCCCCGAGAGGGCTACACCTTC
TRBD2 TRBJ2-1 TRBV5-1 NA CASSTLTSGDNEQFF TGCGCCAGCAGCACATTGACTAGCGGAGACAATGAGCAGTTCTTC
NA TRBJ1-6 TRBV25-1 once CASRRGTDSPLHF TGTGCCAGCAGGCGGGGGACTGATTCACCCCTCCACTTT
NA TRBJ2-3 TRBV29-1 NA CSVSSGQGTDTQYF TGCAGCGTTAGCTCAGGTCAGGGCACAGATACGCAGTATTTT
NA TRBJ1-1 TRBV19 NA CASSIPREAFF TGTGCCAGTAGTATCCCCAGGGAAGCTTTCTTT
NA TRBJ2-7 TRBV3-1/TRBV3-2 NA CASSQDRRRSYEQYF TGTGCCAGCAGCCAAGATCGCAGGCGCTCCTACGAGCAGTACTTC
NA TRBJ2-5 TRBV5-1 once CASSPSGYMQETQYF TGCGCCAGCAGCCCGTCCGGCTACATGCAAGAGACCCAGTACTTC
NA TRBJ2-7 TRBV7-9 NA CASSFLGDVGEQYF TGTGCCAGCAGCTTTTTGGGGGATGTCGGCGAGCAGTACTTC
NA TRBJ2-1 TRBV12-5 few CASATIGWTDYNEQFF TGTGCTAGTGCCACCATAGGGTGGACAGATTACAATGAGCAGTTCTTC
TRBD1 TRBJ1-1 TRBV7-8 NA CASSLHRGLRTEAFF TGTGCCAGCAGCTTACACAGGGGCTTGCGTACTGAAGCTTTCTTT